This TCR beta chain was recorded in a study of shared clonotypes between healthy human individuals (dated by TCRdb to 2018 to 2020). For context, the study as a whole: The cohort comprised two women and a few men aged 18 to 49 years. For each donor, CD4 naive and CD4 memory were each run on three plates, CD8 naive on two plates, and CD8 memory on one plate. The study deeply sequenced blood TCR repertoires of several healthy adults to estimate repertoire size and the extent of clonotype sharing between individuals. To increase sequencing depth and limit assay-specific biases, different laboratories used diverse techniques to prepare libraries and sequence TCR repertoires. Leukapheresis yielded between about 0.9 and 8.9 billion PBMCs per donor. Results and caveats for the whole study, not just this receptor: Sharing across a handful of donors was observed for roughly 5% of naive CD4, over 3% of naive CD8, 2.3% of memory CD4, and roughly 0.4% of memory CD8 clonotypes. Pairwise subsampling led to the expectation that sequencing depth would affect the degree of clonotype sharing among donors. Compared with non-shared clonotypes, clonotypes shared by all four sorted-subset donors had higher generation probabilities. Even with the large sequencing depth, rarefaction of the sorted-subset datasets indicated that sequencing was incomplete. Sampling was limited to blood, and TCR repertoires in tissue likely differ from TCR repertoires in blood. Estimated clonotype richness was generally larger for naive than for memory subsets. Because the study included only a small number of donors, the genetic and exposure-history diversity represented was limited.

Regarding this clone: Its antigen is unknown. Per-base qualities were not stored, and no clone one base away is much larger.

CDR1 is given as SGHTA and CDR2 as FQGNSA, both from the germline V gene. Trimming removed 3 bases from V and 1 base from J, leaving 6 bases between the germline ends. Counted from cysteine to phenylalanine, this CDR3 has 13 amino acids. The kept DNA is CDR3 alone, 39 bases in frame from the first base. Donors were healthy HIV-negative adults with no recently reported acute infections or vaccinations. All donors were Caucasian adults living in Nashville, Tennessee, USA. CD4+ T cells were enriched by magnetic negative selection, after which naive cells were positively selected on CD45RA and the negative fraction was taken as the memory subset. After blood collection by leukapheresis, PBMCs were isolated using Ficoll-Histopaque density gradient centrifugation and then cryopreserved in the vapor phase of liquid nitrogen. Analytical flow cytometry was used to check the purity and quantity of each magnetically sorted T cell population. Genomic DNA was isolated from each sorted fraction and quantified by UV absorbance on a Nanodrop 2000c.

Using the deep immunoSEQ assay, TCR CDR3 regions were amplified from genomic DNA by multiplex PCR. Genomic DNA extracted from each cell subset was distributed evenly over all wells of several immunoSEQ 96-well plates, and each plate served as one replicate. For sorted subsets, each replicate PCR was loaded with 200 ng genomic DNA, equivalent to some 27,000 T cell genomes. The purified libraries were quantified using a Qubit 3.0 fluorometer, sized with a Bioanalyzer 2100, and then quantified again using the KAPA Library Quantification kit. Every immunoSEQ 96-well plate was sequenced on a dedicated single-read 150-cycle Illumina NextSeq 550 flow cell. As for how the authors treated the data: Because the immunoSEQ output included only junctional sequences and no quality scores, the filtering could not be the same as the filtering used for full-length reads. To assign V/J genes and CDR3, sequences were annotated against IMGT germline references using PyIR, a Python wrapper for IgBLAST v1.9. Reads were removed for weak V/J assignments (E-value above 1e-6), missing CDR3, stop codons, out-of-frame junctions, or ambiguous translated residues. V3J clonotypes were defined by identical inferred V gene, J gene, and CDR3 amino acid sequence. Percentage overlap between repertoires was calculated by dividing the number of shared unique clonotypes by the size of the smaller repertoire. Richness of each repertoire was evaluated using RTK rarefaction, the Chao1 estimator, and Recon v2.1 estimates of unobserved clonotypes. For all TCRbeta clonotypes obtained by the gDNA method from a few donors, generation probabilities were computed with OLGA. TCRdb provides this immuneACCESS table in a form limited to in-frame rearrangements. Some clones are lacking; in checked studies, under half of them reflect an unresolved V gene, and why the rest are absent is not known. The DNA gave D and trimming, while V, J and clone size come from that table. The sample contains over a million clones, about 74% of them found a single time. The top ten clones comprise over 1.3% of the sample.

The chain is made from TRBV7-2 and TRBJ1-1; the D gene assignment is ambiguous. This clonotype was obtained from a man between 18 and 29 years old in good health. The sequencing input was memory CD4+ T cells sorted from blood. This specimen's cell subset or site label, interpreted: CD45RA-negative fraction. The CDR3 loop reads CASSFSRNTEAFF. The nucleotide sequence is TGTGCCAGCAGCTTTTCACGGAACACTGAAGCTTTCTTT.